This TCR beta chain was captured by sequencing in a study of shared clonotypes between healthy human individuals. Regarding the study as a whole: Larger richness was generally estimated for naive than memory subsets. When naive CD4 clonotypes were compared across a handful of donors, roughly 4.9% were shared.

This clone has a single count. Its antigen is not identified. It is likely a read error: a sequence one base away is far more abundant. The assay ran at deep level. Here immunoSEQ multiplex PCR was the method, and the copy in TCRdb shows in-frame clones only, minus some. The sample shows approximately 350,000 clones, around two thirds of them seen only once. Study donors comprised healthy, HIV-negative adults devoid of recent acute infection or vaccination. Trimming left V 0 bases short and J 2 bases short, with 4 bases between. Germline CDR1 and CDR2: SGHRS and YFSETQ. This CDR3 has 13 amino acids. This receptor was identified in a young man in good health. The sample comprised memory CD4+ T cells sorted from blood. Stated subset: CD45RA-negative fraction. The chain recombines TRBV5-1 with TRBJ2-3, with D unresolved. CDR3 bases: TGCGCCAGCAGCTTGGAAGACACAGATACGCAGTATTTT. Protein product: CASSLEDTDTQYF.